Detailed here is one T cell receptor (beta chain). What it recognizes is unknown. As for treatment: oral pan-JAK inhibitor, 5-10 mg twice daily. Peripheral blood, together with lesional scalp punch biopsies, was collected from alopecia areata patients. Trimming pared 4 bases from V and 3 bases from J, leaving 15 bases between. Germline V gene sequence: CDR1 SQVTM, CDR2 ANQGSEA. CDR3 size: 14 residues. This entry comes from a study of CD8+ T cells in alopecia areata. Broader study findings: Among the top 100, expanded CD8+ clones, as well as scalp clonality, were significantly decreased by tofacitinib. Only a single nonresponder existed, so baseline CD8+ expansion links stay unclear.

Investigators isolated RNA and reverse transcribed it into cDNA to act as the sequencing template. Method: immunoSEQ multiplex PCR; TCRdb's copy keeps in-frame clones and lacks some. There are about 100,000 clones in the sample; about 40% occur only once, and less than 20% lies in the top ten. V is TRBV29-1 and J is TRBJ1-1; no firm D call. The receptor's source is a human donor with alopecia areata. Sequencing used CD8+ T cells sorted from blood, obtained at week 24, from a patient treated with tofacitinib. DNA for the CDR3: TGCAGCGTTGGGACGGACTTGGGGTACACTGAAGCTTTCTTT. Protein: CSVGTDLGYTEAFF.